The 25 T cell receptor beta chains in this list originate from one sample, sequenced in a study of shared clonotypes between healthy human individuals. Sequencing was performed with immunoSEQ multiplex PCR; in TCRdb, only in-frame clones are kept and a portion is missing. The sample contains 950,000 to 1,100,000 clones, approximately 80% of which appear only once. Sequenced sample: memory CD4+ T cells from PBMCs. Subset here: CD45RA-negative fraction. Receptors were obtained from a man aged 18 to 29 in good health. Some clones in this sample may be carry-over from other donors' samples.

The rearrangement links TRBV5-1 to TRBJ1-1, with no clear D. V dropped 0 bases and J dropped 1 base, with 16 bases sitting between them. In germline, CDR1 is SGHRS, CDR2 YFSETQ. The CDR3 has 17 residues. CDR3 coding DNA: TGCGCCAGCAGCTTGGCCGGGGTCGAGAAGAAGAACACTGAAGCTTTCTTT. This sequence encodes CASSLAGVEKKNTEAFF. The variable domain in full, completed from reference TRBV5-1 and TRBJ1-1, reads KAGVTQTPRYLIKTRGQQVTLSCSPISGHRSVSWYQQTPGQGLQFLFEYFSETQRNKGNFPGRFSGRQFSNSRSEMNVSTLELGDSALYLCASSLAGVEKKNTEAFFGQGTRLTVV.

This clone occurred once. V and J are TRBV18 and TRBJ2-5; 9 bases match TRBD1. Trimming took 5 bases from V and 4 from J; bases not matched to a gene: 11. The CDR3 spans 16 residues. Germline-derived CDR1 and CDR2 are KGHSH and LQKENI. As DNA, the CDR3 is TGTGCCAGCTCAACCGGGACAGGGAGGGGTGGAGAGACCCAGTACTTC. Protein product: CASSTGTGRGGETQYF.

This rearrangement joins TRBV21-1 to TRBJ2-1; the table's D call TRBD1 went unverified against the DNA. TRBV21-1 is assigned pseudogene status. The CDR3 length is 17 residues. As DNA, the CDR3 is TGTGCCAGCAGCAAAGCGTCGGGGACAGAGGGATACAATGAGCAGTTCTTC. Its translation is CASSKASGTEGYNEQFF.

The genes are TRBV7-9 and TRBJ2-3; D unresolved. There are 16 residues in the CDR3. Germline V gene lookup returns CDR1 SEHNR and CDR2 FQNEAQ (reference sequence). V was shortened by 4 bases and J by 0 bases, with 14 bases between the two germline ends. CDR3 in DNA: TGTGCCAGCAGCTCGGTAGTATCTTCTAGCACAGATACGCAGTATTTT. It specifies CASSSVVSSSTDTQYF.

This clone was counted ten times or more. The chain links TRBV7-6 to TRBJ2-3; 7 bases are shared with TRBD2. CDR1 and CDR2 (germline): SGHVS, FNYEAQ. With V trimmed by 0 bases and J by 5 bases, 5 bases remained unmatched. CDR3 length: 15 amino acids. CDR3 sequence (DNA): TGTGCCAGCAGCTTAGCGGGAGGGCCTGGAGATACGCAGTATTTT. Amino acid sequence: CASSLAGGPGDTQYF.

V usage is TRBV7-9 and J usage is TRBJ1-2, with TRBD1 as a possible D gene (5 bases). V gave up 1 base and J gave up 4 bases, with 13 bases separating them. This CDR3 is built from 15 residues. The V gene's germline CDR1 is SEHNR and CDR2 FQNEAQ (reference sequence). The CDR3: CASSLGGGDAYGYTF. The CDR3 DNA reads as TGTGCCAGCAGCTTAGGCGGGGGGGATGCCTATGGCTACACCTTC.

This chain links TRBV20-1 with TRBJ1-5; D unclear. V was cut by 1 base and J by 11 bases, with 9 bases left in between. Per germline, CDR1 DFQATT and CDR2 SNEGSKA (reference sequence). The CDR3 totals 11 residues. CDR3 sequence: CSARGLEAQHF. The DNA of the CDR3 is TGCAGTGCTAGAGGCCTTGAAGCCCAGCATTTT.

This clone occurred once. This chain links TRBV10-3 with TRBJ2-3; maybe TRBD2 (5 bases). Germline-derived CDR1 and CDR2 are ENHRY and SYGVKD. The CDR3 runs 16 residues. The germline V and J ends were trimmed by 11 bases and 4 bases, with 25 bases remaining between them. CDR3 protein: CALGDYRWRNADTQYF. DNA for the CDR3: TGTGCCCTAGGAGACTATAGGTGGCGAAACGCAGATACGCAGTATTTT.

The V and J genes are TRBV28 and TRBJ1-4, with D perhaps matching TRBD1 (6 bases). The CDR3 sequence is 16 residues long. Germline values: CDR1 MDHEN, CDR2 SYDVKM. The V end lost 5 bases, the J end lost 7 bases, and 20 bases lay between the germline ends. The DNA of the CDR3 is TGTGCCAGCAGTGCCCATGGGGCAGGGGTTGGTGAAAAACTGTTTTTT. Protein product: CASSAHGAGVGEKLFF.

The V call is TRBV5-6, the J call TRBJ1-4; D is possibly TRBD1 (5 bases). Germline V lookup: CDR1 SGHDT, CDR2 YYEEEE. This CDR3 is built from 16 residues. Trimming removed 4 bases from V and 4 bases from J, with 17 bases in between. CDR3 amino acids: CASSENPGRFNEKLFF. CDR3 sequence (DNA): TGTGCCAGCAGCGAAAACCCGGGACGGTTTAATGAAAAACTGTTTTTT.

About this clone: A read error likely explains this, since a far larger clone differs by one base. The rearrangement links TRBV4-1 to TRBJ1-1, with a possible D match to TRBD1 (5 bases). The CDR3 is made up of 14 amino acids. Germline loops: CDR1 MGHRA, CDR2 YSYEKL. CDR3 sequence: CANSHAGGNTEAFF. CDR3 bases: TGCGCCAACAGCCATGCCGGGGGGAACACTGAAGCTTTCTTT.

The chain carries TRBV18 and TRBJ2-5, with D possibly TRBD2 on 5 matching bases. V dropped 3 bases and J dropped 4 bases, with 15 bases sitting between them. This CDR3 comprises 15 residues. CDR1 and CDR2 from the germline V gene are KGHSH and LQKENI. The CDR3 protein is CASSPPGLGVETQYF. As DNA, the CDR3 is TGTGCCAGCTCACCCCCCGGGTTGGGAGTAGAGACCCAGTACTTC.

In its sample, this clone was seen once. In nucleotides, the CDR3 is TGTGCCTGGAGTGTCCCCAGAACAGGACTTAGCAATCAGCCCCAGCATTTT. Translating it yields CAWSVPRTGLSNQPQHF. V is TRBV30 and J is TRBJ1-5, with D possibly TRBD1 on 5 matching bases. This CDR3 contains 17 residues. Deletions cut 0 bases from V and 0 bases from J, with 15 bases between. Looked up from germline, CDR1 is GTSNPN and CDR2 is SVGIG (reference sequence). The whole variable domain, filled in from reference TRBV30 and TRBJ1-5, reads SQTIHQWPATLVQPVGSPLSLECTVEGTSNPNLYWYRQAAGRGLQLLFYSVGIGQISSEVPQNLSASRPQDRQFILSSKKLLLSDSGFYLCAWSVPRTGLSNQPQHFGDGTRLSIL.

On this clone itself: The junction does not match germline at one end; this may be a read error. The rearrangement joins TRBV7-9 to TRBJ2-5, with D unresolved. Germline V gene data show CDR1 as SEHNR and CDR2 as FQNEAQ (reference sequence). The CDR3 spans 15 residues. As DNA, the CDR3 is TGTGCCGGCAGCTTTTCCCTCGACCCCGGAGAGACCCAGTACTTC. Translation gives CAGSFSLDPGETQYF.

In this sample, this clone turned up a few times. The genes are TRBV4-2 and TRBJ1-4; D call uncertain. Trimming took off 4 bases at V and 4 bases at J, with 16 bases between the two ends. This CDR3 has 16 amino acids. Germline assignment: CDR1 LGHNA and CDR2 YNFKEQ. The CDR3 sequence is CASSLRPGENNEKLFF. CDR3 DNA: TGTGCCAGCAGCCTCAGACCCGGAGAGAATAATGAAAAACTGTTTTTT.

This clone turned up a few times. The chain uses TRBV27 and TRBJ2-2; D gene uncertain. The V gene lost 6 bases and the J gene lost 5 bases, with 13 bases spanning the gap. In germline, CDR1 is MNHEY, CDR2 SMNVEV (reference sequence). The CDR3 is made up of 14 amino acids. CDR3 DNA: TGTGCCAGCAGACTCAGATTGGGGACCGGGGAGCTGTTTTTT. This codes for CASRLRLGTGELFF.

The chain has TRBV14 and TRBJ2-7; D perhaps matches TRBD2 (5 bases). There are 14 residues in the CDR3. With 2 bases removed from V and 5 bases from J, the gap between germline ends came to 13 bases. In germline, CDR1 is SGHDN, CDR2 FVKESK. The CDR3 nucleotides are TGTGCCAGCAGCCAAAGTGGGAGTTCCAACGAGCAGTACTTC. Its protein is CASSQSGSSNEQYF.

The J gene is TRBJ1-6, the V gene TRBV30, with no clear D. The CDR3 is 13 residues long. Germline CDR1 reads GTSNPN; CDR2 reads SVGIG (reference sequence). With 4 bases removed from V and 7 bases from J, the gap between germline ends came to 11 bases. The CDR3 DNA sequence: TGTGCCTGGACAGGCAGCTGGAATTCACCCCTCCACTTT. Encoded protein: CAWTGSWNSPLHF. Filled out from reference TRBV30 and TRBJ1-6, the complete variable domain reads SQTIHQWPATLVQPVGSPLSLECTVEGTSNPNLYWYRQAAGRGLQLLFYSVGIGQISSEVPQNLSASRPQDRQFILSSKKLLLSDSGFYLCAWTGSWNSPLHFGNGTRLTVT.

The chain uses TRBV6-5 and TRBJ2-7, with TRBD2 identical over 8 bases. The CDR3 extends over 15 amino acids. The V segment lost 7 bases and the J segment 2 bases; nucleotides outside the gene matches: 10. The germline CDR1 and CDR2 sequences are MNHEY and SVGAGI. The CDR3 here is CASMNRPGLAYEQYF. The CDR3, as DNA: TGTGCCAGCATGAACAGACCGGGACTAGCCTACGAGCAGTACTTC.

The gene calls are TRBV28 and TRBJ2-1, with D perhaps matching TRBD1 (8 bases). V lost 3 bases and J 7 bases, leaving 19 bases between the germline ends. Germline V gene lookup returns CDR1 MDHEN and CDR2 SYDVKM. This CDR3 region has 16 residues. CDR3 sequence (DNA): TGTGCCAGCAGTTTCTCCGACAGGGGAGGGAGGAATGAGCAGTTCTTC. It translates to CASSFSDRGGRNEQFF.

The chain carries TRBV28 and TRBJ1-4; 9 bases match TRBD1. There are 13 residues in the CDR3. Germline CDR1 reads MDHEN; CDR2 reads SYDVKM. Trimming removed 7 bases from V and 7 bases from J; junction bases left unmatched: 4. The CDR3 DNA sequence: TGTGCCAGCAAGGGACAGGGAAGTGAAAAACTGTTTTTT. Encoded protein: CASKGQGSEKLFF.

The chain employs TRBV10-1 and TRBJ1-5; D unresolved. CDR1 is WNHNN and CDR2 is SYGVQD in the germline V gene (reference sequence). This CDR3 region has 14 residues. Trimming pared 7 bases from V and 4 bases from J, leaving 14 bases between. CDR3 sequence (DNA): TGCGCCAGCACTGGTTTAGGCGGAAATCAGCCCCAGCATTTT. Amino acids: CASTGLGGNQPQHF.

As to this clone: Other nucleotide sequences from this sample produce the same CDR3. V usage is TRBV30 and J usage is TRBJ2-7, with TRBD1 identical over 7 bases. CDR1 is GTSNPN, CDR2 SVGIG, per germline (reference sequence). CDR3 length equals 14 residues. V lost 0 bases and J lost 3; bases outside the gene matches: 5. The CDR3 protein is CAWSVPGGGYEQYF. DNA of the CDR3: TGTGCCTGGAGTGTACCAGGGGGTGGCTACGAGCAGTACTTC.

The CDR3 DNA follows: TGTGCCAGCAGCTTAGGGTCGGATTACTATGGCTACACCTTC. This gives the protein CASSLGSDYYGYTF. V and J are TRBV7-2 and TRBJ1-2; no definite D call. Germline V gene lookup returns CDR1 SGHTA and CDR2 FQGNSA. The length of the CDR3 is 14 residues. The V end lost 1 base, the J end lost 3 bases, and 9 bases lay between the germline ends.

The chain's CDR3 is CASSTGIGTQYF. CDR3 nucleotides: TGTGCCAGCAGTACGGGGATTGGGACCCAGTACTTC. The J gene is TRBJ2-5, the V gene TRBV9, with a tentative D call TRBD2 (5 bases). CDR1 and CDR2 from the germline V gene are SGDLS and YYNGEE. V was shortened by 5 bases and J by 7 bases, with 12 bases between the two germline ends. This CDR3 is built from 12 residues. Full variable domain (missing parts from reference TRBV9 and TRBJ2-5): DSGVTQTPKHLITATGQRVTLRCSPRSGDLSVYWYQQSLDQGLQFLIQYYNGEERAKGNILERFSAQQFPDLHSELNLSSLELGDSALYFCASSTGIGTQYFGPGTRLLVL.